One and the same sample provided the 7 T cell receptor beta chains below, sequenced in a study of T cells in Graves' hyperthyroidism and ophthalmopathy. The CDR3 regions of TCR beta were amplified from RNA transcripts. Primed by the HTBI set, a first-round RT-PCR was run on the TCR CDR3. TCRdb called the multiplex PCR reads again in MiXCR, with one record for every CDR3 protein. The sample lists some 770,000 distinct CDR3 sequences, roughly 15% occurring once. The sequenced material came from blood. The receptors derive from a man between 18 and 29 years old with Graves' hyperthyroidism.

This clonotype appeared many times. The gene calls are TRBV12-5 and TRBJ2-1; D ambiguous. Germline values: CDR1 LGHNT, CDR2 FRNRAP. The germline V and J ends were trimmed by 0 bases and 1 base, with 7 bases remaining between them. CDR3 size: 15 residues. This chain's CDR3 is CASGLVIRSYNEQFF. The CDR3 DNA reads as TGTGCTAGTGGTTTGGTAATCAGGTCCTACAATGAGCAGTTCTTC.

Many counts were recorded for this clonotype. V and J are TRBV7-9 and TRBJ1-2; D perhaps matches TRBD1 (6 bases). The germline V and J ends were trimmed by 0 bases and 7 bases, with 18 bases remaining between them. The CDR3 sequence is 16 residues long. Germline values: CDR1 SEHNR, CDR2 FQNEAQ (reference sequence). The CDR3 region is CASSLARGTSQGGYTF. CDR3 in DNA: TGTGCCAGCAGCTTAGCGCGGGGGACATCTCAAGGTGGCTACACCTTC.

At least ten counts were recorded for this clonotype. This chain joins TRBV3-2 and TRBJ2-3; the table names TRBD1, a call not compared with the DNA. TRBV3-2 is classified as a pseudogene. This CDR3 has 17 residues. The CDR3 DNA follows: TGTGCCAGCAGCCAAGAAGTGGGACAGGGATGGACAGATACGCAGTATTTT. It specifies CASSQEVGQGWTDTQYF.

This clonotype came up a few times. The CDR3 sequence: CASRGEGQPQHF. The CDR3 DNA reads TGTGCCTCCCGGGGGGAGGGTCAGCCCCAGCATTTT. The rearrangement links TRBV28 to TRBJ1-5, with D maybe TRBD1 (5 bases). The CDR3 consists of 12 residues. Germline-derived CDR1 and CDR2 are MDHEN and SYDVKM. V lost 11 bases and J 6 bases, leaving 14 bases between the germline ends.

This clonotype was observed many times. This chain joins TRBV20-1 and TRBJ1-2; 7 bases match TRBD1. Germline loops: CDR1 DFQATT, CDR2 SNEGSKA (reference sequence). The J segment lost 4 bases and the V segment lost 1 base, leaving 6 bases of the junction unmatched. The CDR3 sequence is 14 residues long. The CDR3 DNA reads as TGCAGTGCTAGAGGACAGGGCCTTCGCTATGGCTACACCTTC. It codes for CSARGQGLRYGYTF.

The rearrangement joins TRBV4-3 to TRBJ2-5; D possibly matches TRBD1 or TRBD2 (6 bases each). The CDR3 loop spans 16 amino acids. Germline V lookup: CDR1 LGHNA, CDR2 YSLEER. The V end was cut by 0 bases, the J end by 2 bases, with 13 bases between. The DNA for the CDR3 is TGCGCCAGCAGCCAAGACGACGGGGGCTCGCAAGAGACCCAGTACTTC. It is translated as CASSQDDGGSQETQYF.

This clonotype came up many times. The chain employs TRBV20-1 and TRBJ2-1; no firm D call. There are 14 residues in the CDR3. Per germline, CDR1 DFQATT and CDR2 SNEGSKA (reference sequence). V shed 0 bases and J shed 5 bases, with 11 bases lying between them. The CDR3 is CSARDSPVHNEQFF. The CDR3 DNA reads TGCAGTGCTAGAGATTCCCCAGTGCACAATGAGCAGTTCTTC.